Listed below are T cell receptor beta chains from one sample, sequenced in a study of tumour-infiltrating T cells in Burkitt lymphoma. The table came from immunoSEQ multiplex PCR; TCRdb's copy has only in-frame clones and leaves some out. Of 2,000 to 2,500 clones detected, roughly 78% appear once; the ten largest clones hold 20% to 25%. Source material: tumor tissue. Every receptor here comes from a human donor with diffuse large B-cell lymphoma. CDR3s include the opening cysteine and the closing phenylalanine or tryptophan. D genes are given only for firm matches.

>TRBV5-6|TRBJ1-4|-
CASSLAGTNEKLFF
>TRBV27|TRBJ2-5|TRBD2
CASSISGKETQYF
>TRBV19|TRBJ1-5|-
CASSIGQSSNQPQHF
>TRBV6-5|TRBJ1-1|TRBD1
CASSLAGGITEAFF
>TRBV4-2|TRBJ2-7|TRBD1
CASSPMGQGAYEQYF
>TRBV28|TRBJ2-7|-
CASSPNIYEQYF
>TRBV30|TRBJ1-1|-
CAWKGQPNTEAFF
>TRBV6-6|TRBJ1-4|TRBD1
CASSYQGQVFEKLFF
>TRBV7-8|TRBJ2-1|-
CASSLGRYNEQFF
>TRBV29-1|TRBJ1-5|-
CSIAGEGQPQHF
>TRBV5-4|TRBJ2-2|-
CASSWSGVAGELFF
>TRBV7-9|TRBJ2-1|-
CASSPPGPYNEQFF
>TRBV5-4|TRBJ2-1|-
CASSLVSEQFF
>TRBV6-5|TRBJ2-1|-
CASSYKGRELGNEQFF
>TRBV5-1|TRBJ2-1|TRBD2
CASSLPLAGANEQFF
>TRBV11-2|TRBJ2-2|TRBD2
CASSFGTSAGELFF
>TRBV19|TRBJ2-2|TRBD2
CASSSTAGLSTGELFF